These 28 T cell receptor beta chains share one sample of origin, sequenced in a study of blood T cell repertoires in COVID-19. The data were produced by immunoSEQ multiplex PCR, yet TCRdb's version contains in-frame clones alone and is incomplete. This sample has 250,000 or so clones, with 85% to 90% found just once. Sequenced material: peripheral blood. These receptors were collected from a woman in her thirties or forties who had recovered from COVID-19.

The V and J genes are TRBV6-5 and TRBJ1-1; 7 nucleotides align to TRBD1. CDR1 and CDR2 from the germline V gene are MNHEY and SVGAGI. With 0 bases clipped from V and 5 bases from J, the junction kept 6 bases outside the gene matches. The CDR3 sequence is 15 residues long. The CDR3 loop reads CASSYSTGLGTEAFF. DNA of the CDR3: TGTGCCAGCAGTTACTCGACAGGGCTGGGGACTGAAGCTTTCTTT.

The gene calls are TRBV6-6 and TRBJ2-6; 10 bases agree with TRBD1. Germline V CDR1 and CDR2: MNHNY, SVGAGI (reference sequence). The CDR3 totals 16 residues. V dropped 6 bases and J dropped 2; count of bases not matched to a gene: 4. CDR3 protein: CASRGGQGTGANVLTF. The DNA for the CDR3 is TGTGCCAGCAGAGGGGGACAGGGGACTGGGGCCAACGTCCTGACTTTC.

This clone was seen a few times. V gene TRBV7-9 combines with J gene TRBJ2-1; D not certain. The ends were cut back, 8 bases at V and 9 bases at J, with 8 bases in the middle. The germline gives CDR1 SEHNR, CDR2 FQNEAQ (reference sequence). This CDR3 has 10 amino acids. The CDR3 sequence is CASGDFEQFF. CDR3 nucleotides: TGTGCCAGCGGAGATTTTGAGCAGTTCTTC.

This clone came up a few times. The J gene is TRBJ1-4, the V gene TRBV5-1, with D hard to call. The CDR3 length is 15 residues. Between the trimmed V and J ends, which lost 5 bases and 0 bases, there was a span of 11 bases. Per the germline V gene, CDR1 is SGHRS and CDR2 is YFSETQ. The CDR3 nucleotides read TGCGCCAGCAGTATGATGAGTCCAACTAATGAAAAACTGTTTTTT. Translation: CASSMMSPTNEKLFF. Full variable domain (outside the CDR3, taken from reference TRBV5-1 and TRBJ1-4): KAGVTQTPRYLIKTRGQQVTLSCSPISGHRSVSWYQQTPGQGLQFLFEYFSETQRNKGNFPGRFSGRQFSNSRSEMNVSTLELGDSALYLCASSMMSPTNEKLFFGSGTQLSVL.

This clone was detected only a few times. The chain combines TRBV5-1 with TRBJ1-2; D is perhaps TRBD1 (6 bases). The CDR3 contains 16 residues. The germline gives CDR1 SGHRS, CDR2 YFSETQ. Trimming removed 0 bases from V and 7 bases from J, with 19 bases in between. CDR3: CASSLGSTTGMSGYTF. CDR3 coding DNA: TGCGCCAGCAGCTTGGGGAGTACAACAGGGATGTCTGGCTACACCTTC.

The rearrangement uses TRBV19 and TRBJ1-5, with 7 bases identical to TRBD1. Germline values: CDR1 LNHDA, CDR2 SQIVND (reference sequence). The CDR3 runs 13 residues. Trimming at V came to 6 bases and at J to 7 bases, leaving 6 bases not matched to a gene. In DNA form, the CDR3 reads TGTGCCAGTAGCGACAGGGTCGCCCAGCCCCAGCATTTT. Its translation is CASSDRVAQPQHF.

The chain carries TRBV21-1 and TRBJ2-5; TRBD2 is taken as the D call from the table, unchecked against the DNA. TRBV21-1 is recorded as a pseudogene. The CDR3 is made up of 17 amino acids. The CDR3 region is CASSSKEASGAQETQYF. As DNA, the CDR3 is TGTGCCAGCAGCTCTAAGGAGGCTAGCGGGGCCCAAGAGACCCAGTACTTC.

The gene calls are TRBV12-5 and TRBJ1-5, with D tentatively TRBD1 (5 bases). Trimming pared 4 bases from V and 1 base from J, leaving 11 bases between. CDR3 length: 15 residues. Germline V CDR1 and CDR2: LGHNT, FRNRAP. CDR3 sequence reads: CASGSDRNSNQPQHF. As DNA, the CDR3 is TGTGCTAGTGGTTCCGACAGAAACAGCAATCAGCCCCAGCATTTT.

V and J are TRBV18 and TRBJ2-2, with a weak D call TRBD1 (6 bases). This CDR3 spans 14 amino acids. V lost 3 bases and J 4 bases, leaving 9 bases between the germline ends. Germline V lookup: CDR1 KGHSH, CDR2 LQKENI. This chain's CDR3 is CASSPSTGTGELFF. The CDR3 DNA reads as TGTGCCAGCTCACCCTCGACAGGCACCGGGGAGCTGTTTTTT.

This sequence joins TRBV7-9 and TRBJ2-7; 12 bases align to TRBD2. J gave up 5 bases and V 6 bases, and 11 bases lay outside the gene matches. Germline V gene lookup returns CDR1 SEHNR and CDR2 FQNEAQ (reference sequence). The CDR3 is made up of 16 amino acids. Written as DNA, the CDR3 is TGTGCCAGCAGGTCACTAGCGGGGGGCCCAACTAACGAGCAGTACTTC. This codes for CASRSLAGGPTNEQYF.

Note on this clone: Other DNA variants within this sample encode the same CDR3. The V gene is TRBV18, the J gene TRBJ2-3; 7 nucleotides agree with TRBD2. The CDR3 runs to 14 residues. The ends lost 3 bases at V and 0 bases at J; junction bases unmatched: 0. Germline V lookup: CDR1 KGHSH, CDR2 LQKENI. CDR3 sequence (DNA): TGTGCCAGCTCACCCGGGGGGAGCACAGATACGCAGTATTTT. Its translation: CASSPGGSTDTQYF. The full variable domain, in which reference TRBV18 and TRBJ2-3 provide the parts outside the CDR3, is NAGVMQNPRHLVRRRGQEARLRCSPMKGHSHVYWYRQLPEEGLKFMVYLQKENIIDESGMPKERFSAEFPKEGPSILRIQQVVRGDSAAYFCASSPGGSTDTQYFGPGTRLTVL.

The chain employs TRBV7-9 and TRBJ2-1; possibly TRBD2 for D (5 bases). This CDR3 has 16 amino acids. The ends were cut back, 2 bases at V and 0 bases at J, with 11 bases in the middle. The germline CDR1 and CDR2 sequences are SEHNR and FQNEAQ (reference sequence). CDR3 coding DNA: TGTGCCAGCAGCTTAAGATCGGGGAGCTCCTACAATGAGCAGTTCTTC. Protein product: CASSLRSGSSYNEQFF.

The CDR3 here is CASSVGRDTGELFF. For the CDR3, the DNA is TGTGCCAGCAGCGTAGGGAGGGACACCGGGGAGCTGTTTTTT. The chain combines TRBV9 with TRBJ2-2; possible D gene TRBD2, 6 bases. Trimming removed 0 bases from V and 3 bases from J, with 6 bases in between. The CDR3 is 14 residues long. CDR1 SGDLS and CDR2 YYNGEE come from the germline V gene.

The gene calls are TRBV19 and TRBJ2-2; D may be TRBD1 (5 bases). Germline values: CDR1 LNHDA, CDR2 SQIVND (reference sequence). The CDR3 totals 13 residues. Deletions cut 6 bases from V and 6 bases from J, with 11 bases between. The CDR3 bases are TGTGCCAGTAGAATTCAGGGTCCCGGGGAGCTGTTTTTT. This encodes CASRIQGPGELFF.

V is TRBV7-9 and J is TRBJ2-3; no clear D gene. V was cut by 4 bases and J by 5 bases, with 13 bases left in between. Germline lookup yields CDR1 SEHNR and CDR2 FQNEAQ (reference sequence). This CDR3 contains 14 residues. The DNA of the CDR3 is TGTGCCAGCAGCTCGACTGTACCGAGAGATACGCAGTATTTT. It translates to CASSSTVPRDTQYF.

This clone showed up just a few times. This sequence joins TRBV7-9 and TRBJ2-1; D is undetermined. Trimming removed 5 bases from V and 6 bases from J, with 8 bases in between. Germline assignment: CDR1 SEHNR and CDR2 FQNEAQ (reference sequence). This CDR3 spans 12 amino acids. The CDR3 is CASSETGNEQFF. Written as DNA, the CDR3 is TGTGCCAGCAGCGAGACTGGCAATGAGCAGTTCTTC.

The CDR3 region has the DNA TGTGCCAGCCGCAGCCTGTCGACTCCCATCAATGAGCAGTTCTTC. Residues: CASRSLSTPINEQFF. J is TRBJ2-1 and V is TRBV2; D is unresolved. In germline, CDR1 is SNHLY, CDR2 FYNNEI. Trimming removed 8 bases at V and 6 bases at J, with 20 bases between. This CDR3 contains 15 residues.

The J gene is TRBJ1-5, the V gene TRBV19, with 7 bases aligning to TRBD1. In germline, CDR1 is LNHDA, CDR2 SQIVND (reference sequence). The junction had 5 bases not matched to a gene; V was cut back by 6 bases and J by 3 bases. The CDR3 has 14 amino acids. CDR3 nucleotides: TGTGCCAGTAGGGCCGGACAGGTCAATCAGCCCCAGCATTTT. This codes for CASRAGQVNQPQHF.

The V and J genes are TRBV4-1 and TRBJ2-3; TRBD1 aligns across 7 bases. Germline assignment: CDR1 MGHRA and CDR2 YSYEKL. The CDR3 runs to 15 residues. Trimming at V came to 1 base and at J to 0 bases, leaving 1 base not matched to a gene. CDR3 sequence reads: CASSQGDSSTDTQYF. CDR3 nucleotides: TGCGCCAGCAGCCAAGGGGACAGTAGCACAGATACGCAGTATTTT.

The gene calls are TRBV7-9 and TRBJ1-1; D is unresolved. CDR3 size: 15 residues. The germline V gene encodes CDR1 SEHNR and CDR2 FQNEAQ (reference sequence). V lost 1 base and J lost 1, with 10 bases in between. The CDR3 DNA sequence: TGTGCCAGCAGCTTAGATGTCTCCTCGAACACTGAAGCTTTCTTT. Residues: CASSLDVSSNTEAFF.

V is TRBV5-5 and J is TRBJ1-6, with 7 bases aligning to TRBD1. Germline V gene data show CDR1 as SGHKS and CDR2 as YYEKEE (reference sequence). This CDR3 contains 19 residues. After removal of 0 bases from V and 7 bases from J, the junction contained 16 bases not matched to a gene. This chain's CDR3 is CASSLDDTYTGVENSPLHF. The CDR3 DNA reads TGTGCCAGCAGCTTGGACGACACTTACACAGGGGTTGAAAATTCACCCCTCCACTTT. Supplemented by reference TRBV5-5 and TRBJ1-6, the full variable domain reads DAGVTQSPTHLIKTRGQQVTLRCSPISGHKSVSWYQQVLGQGPQFIFQYYEKEERGRGNFPDRFSARQFPNYSSELNVNALLLGDSALYLCASSLDDTYTGVENSPLHFGNGTRLTVT.

Only one count was recorded for this clone. The chain combines TRBV30 with TRBJ2-5, with D possibly matching TRBD2 (6 bases). The CDR3 spans 12 residues. Germline V gene lookup returns CDR1 GTSNPN and CDR2 SVGIG (reference sequence). V gave up 2 bases and J gave up 7 bases, with 11 bases separating them. The CDR3 loop is CAWSNISGTQYF. The CDR3 region has the DNA TGTGCCTGGAGTAATATTAGCGGGACCCAGTACTTC.

This rearrangement joins TRBV27 to TRBJ1-5; D uncertain. This CDR3 region has 12 residues. Germline V CDR1 and CDR2: MNHEY, SMNVEV (reference sequence). The V gene lost 5 bases and the J gene lost 9 bases, with 11 bases spanning the gap. CDR3 amino acids: CASSHPPGPQHF. CDR3 coding DNA: TGTGCCAGCAGTCACCCGCCCGGGCCCCAGCATTTT.

V gene TRBV11-2 combines with J gene TRBJ2-7; perhaps TRBD2 as D (6 bases). CDR3 length equals 15 residues. Trimming left V 1 base short and J 2 bases short, with 12 bases between. Germline-derived CDR1 and CDR2 are SGHAT and FQNNGV. The CDR3: CASSLGAGPAYEQYF. The CDR3, as DNA: TGTGCCAGCAGCTTAGGGGCGGGACCCGCCTACGAGCAGTACTTC.

The chain has TRBV18 and TRBJ2-2; 8 bases line up with TRBD2. Germline assignment: CDR1 KGHSH and CDR2 LQKENI. The CDR3 consists of 15 residues. V shed 8 bases and J 8 bases; nucleotides not matched to a gene: 13. CDR3 in amino acids: CASRESGRDLGELFF. CDR3 coding DNA: TGTGCCAGCCGAGAAAGCGGGAGAGATTTAGGGGAGCTGTTTTTT.

The chain has TRBV5-1 and TRBJ2-7; D ambiguous. CDR1 is SGHRS, CDR2 YFSETQ, per germline. Between the trimmed V and J ends, which lost 0 bases and 4 bases, there was a span of 17 bases. CDR3 length: 16 amino acids. CDR3 region: CASSLGSRRSNYEQYF. The CDR3 DNA is TGCGCCAGCAGCTTGGGATCCCGGAGATCGAATTACGAGCAGTACTTC.

On this clone: The same CDR3 is also encoded by other DNA sequences in this sample. This sequence joins TRBV3-1 (or the pseudogene TRBV3-2) and TRBJ2-2, with D uncertain. The CDR3 length is 13 residues. Germline assignment: CDR1 LGHDT and CDR2 YNNKEL (reference sequence). V was pared by 1 base and J by 4 bases, with 4 bases between. The CDR3 is CASSQAGTGELFF. Here the CDR3 DNA reads TGTGCCAGCAGCCAAGCCGGCACCGGGGAGCTGTTTTTT.

The rearrangement uses TRBV6-5 and TRBJ2-3, with D perhaps matching TRBD2 (7 bases). Trimming stripped 4 bases from V and 10 bases from J, with 15 bases between. Germline loops: CDR1 MNHEY, CDR2 SVGAGI. CDR3 size: 13 residues. The CDR3 here is CASSSTPGGAQYF. The CDR3 nucleotides are TGTGCCAGCAGTTCAACCCCGGGGGGCGCGCAGTATTTT.